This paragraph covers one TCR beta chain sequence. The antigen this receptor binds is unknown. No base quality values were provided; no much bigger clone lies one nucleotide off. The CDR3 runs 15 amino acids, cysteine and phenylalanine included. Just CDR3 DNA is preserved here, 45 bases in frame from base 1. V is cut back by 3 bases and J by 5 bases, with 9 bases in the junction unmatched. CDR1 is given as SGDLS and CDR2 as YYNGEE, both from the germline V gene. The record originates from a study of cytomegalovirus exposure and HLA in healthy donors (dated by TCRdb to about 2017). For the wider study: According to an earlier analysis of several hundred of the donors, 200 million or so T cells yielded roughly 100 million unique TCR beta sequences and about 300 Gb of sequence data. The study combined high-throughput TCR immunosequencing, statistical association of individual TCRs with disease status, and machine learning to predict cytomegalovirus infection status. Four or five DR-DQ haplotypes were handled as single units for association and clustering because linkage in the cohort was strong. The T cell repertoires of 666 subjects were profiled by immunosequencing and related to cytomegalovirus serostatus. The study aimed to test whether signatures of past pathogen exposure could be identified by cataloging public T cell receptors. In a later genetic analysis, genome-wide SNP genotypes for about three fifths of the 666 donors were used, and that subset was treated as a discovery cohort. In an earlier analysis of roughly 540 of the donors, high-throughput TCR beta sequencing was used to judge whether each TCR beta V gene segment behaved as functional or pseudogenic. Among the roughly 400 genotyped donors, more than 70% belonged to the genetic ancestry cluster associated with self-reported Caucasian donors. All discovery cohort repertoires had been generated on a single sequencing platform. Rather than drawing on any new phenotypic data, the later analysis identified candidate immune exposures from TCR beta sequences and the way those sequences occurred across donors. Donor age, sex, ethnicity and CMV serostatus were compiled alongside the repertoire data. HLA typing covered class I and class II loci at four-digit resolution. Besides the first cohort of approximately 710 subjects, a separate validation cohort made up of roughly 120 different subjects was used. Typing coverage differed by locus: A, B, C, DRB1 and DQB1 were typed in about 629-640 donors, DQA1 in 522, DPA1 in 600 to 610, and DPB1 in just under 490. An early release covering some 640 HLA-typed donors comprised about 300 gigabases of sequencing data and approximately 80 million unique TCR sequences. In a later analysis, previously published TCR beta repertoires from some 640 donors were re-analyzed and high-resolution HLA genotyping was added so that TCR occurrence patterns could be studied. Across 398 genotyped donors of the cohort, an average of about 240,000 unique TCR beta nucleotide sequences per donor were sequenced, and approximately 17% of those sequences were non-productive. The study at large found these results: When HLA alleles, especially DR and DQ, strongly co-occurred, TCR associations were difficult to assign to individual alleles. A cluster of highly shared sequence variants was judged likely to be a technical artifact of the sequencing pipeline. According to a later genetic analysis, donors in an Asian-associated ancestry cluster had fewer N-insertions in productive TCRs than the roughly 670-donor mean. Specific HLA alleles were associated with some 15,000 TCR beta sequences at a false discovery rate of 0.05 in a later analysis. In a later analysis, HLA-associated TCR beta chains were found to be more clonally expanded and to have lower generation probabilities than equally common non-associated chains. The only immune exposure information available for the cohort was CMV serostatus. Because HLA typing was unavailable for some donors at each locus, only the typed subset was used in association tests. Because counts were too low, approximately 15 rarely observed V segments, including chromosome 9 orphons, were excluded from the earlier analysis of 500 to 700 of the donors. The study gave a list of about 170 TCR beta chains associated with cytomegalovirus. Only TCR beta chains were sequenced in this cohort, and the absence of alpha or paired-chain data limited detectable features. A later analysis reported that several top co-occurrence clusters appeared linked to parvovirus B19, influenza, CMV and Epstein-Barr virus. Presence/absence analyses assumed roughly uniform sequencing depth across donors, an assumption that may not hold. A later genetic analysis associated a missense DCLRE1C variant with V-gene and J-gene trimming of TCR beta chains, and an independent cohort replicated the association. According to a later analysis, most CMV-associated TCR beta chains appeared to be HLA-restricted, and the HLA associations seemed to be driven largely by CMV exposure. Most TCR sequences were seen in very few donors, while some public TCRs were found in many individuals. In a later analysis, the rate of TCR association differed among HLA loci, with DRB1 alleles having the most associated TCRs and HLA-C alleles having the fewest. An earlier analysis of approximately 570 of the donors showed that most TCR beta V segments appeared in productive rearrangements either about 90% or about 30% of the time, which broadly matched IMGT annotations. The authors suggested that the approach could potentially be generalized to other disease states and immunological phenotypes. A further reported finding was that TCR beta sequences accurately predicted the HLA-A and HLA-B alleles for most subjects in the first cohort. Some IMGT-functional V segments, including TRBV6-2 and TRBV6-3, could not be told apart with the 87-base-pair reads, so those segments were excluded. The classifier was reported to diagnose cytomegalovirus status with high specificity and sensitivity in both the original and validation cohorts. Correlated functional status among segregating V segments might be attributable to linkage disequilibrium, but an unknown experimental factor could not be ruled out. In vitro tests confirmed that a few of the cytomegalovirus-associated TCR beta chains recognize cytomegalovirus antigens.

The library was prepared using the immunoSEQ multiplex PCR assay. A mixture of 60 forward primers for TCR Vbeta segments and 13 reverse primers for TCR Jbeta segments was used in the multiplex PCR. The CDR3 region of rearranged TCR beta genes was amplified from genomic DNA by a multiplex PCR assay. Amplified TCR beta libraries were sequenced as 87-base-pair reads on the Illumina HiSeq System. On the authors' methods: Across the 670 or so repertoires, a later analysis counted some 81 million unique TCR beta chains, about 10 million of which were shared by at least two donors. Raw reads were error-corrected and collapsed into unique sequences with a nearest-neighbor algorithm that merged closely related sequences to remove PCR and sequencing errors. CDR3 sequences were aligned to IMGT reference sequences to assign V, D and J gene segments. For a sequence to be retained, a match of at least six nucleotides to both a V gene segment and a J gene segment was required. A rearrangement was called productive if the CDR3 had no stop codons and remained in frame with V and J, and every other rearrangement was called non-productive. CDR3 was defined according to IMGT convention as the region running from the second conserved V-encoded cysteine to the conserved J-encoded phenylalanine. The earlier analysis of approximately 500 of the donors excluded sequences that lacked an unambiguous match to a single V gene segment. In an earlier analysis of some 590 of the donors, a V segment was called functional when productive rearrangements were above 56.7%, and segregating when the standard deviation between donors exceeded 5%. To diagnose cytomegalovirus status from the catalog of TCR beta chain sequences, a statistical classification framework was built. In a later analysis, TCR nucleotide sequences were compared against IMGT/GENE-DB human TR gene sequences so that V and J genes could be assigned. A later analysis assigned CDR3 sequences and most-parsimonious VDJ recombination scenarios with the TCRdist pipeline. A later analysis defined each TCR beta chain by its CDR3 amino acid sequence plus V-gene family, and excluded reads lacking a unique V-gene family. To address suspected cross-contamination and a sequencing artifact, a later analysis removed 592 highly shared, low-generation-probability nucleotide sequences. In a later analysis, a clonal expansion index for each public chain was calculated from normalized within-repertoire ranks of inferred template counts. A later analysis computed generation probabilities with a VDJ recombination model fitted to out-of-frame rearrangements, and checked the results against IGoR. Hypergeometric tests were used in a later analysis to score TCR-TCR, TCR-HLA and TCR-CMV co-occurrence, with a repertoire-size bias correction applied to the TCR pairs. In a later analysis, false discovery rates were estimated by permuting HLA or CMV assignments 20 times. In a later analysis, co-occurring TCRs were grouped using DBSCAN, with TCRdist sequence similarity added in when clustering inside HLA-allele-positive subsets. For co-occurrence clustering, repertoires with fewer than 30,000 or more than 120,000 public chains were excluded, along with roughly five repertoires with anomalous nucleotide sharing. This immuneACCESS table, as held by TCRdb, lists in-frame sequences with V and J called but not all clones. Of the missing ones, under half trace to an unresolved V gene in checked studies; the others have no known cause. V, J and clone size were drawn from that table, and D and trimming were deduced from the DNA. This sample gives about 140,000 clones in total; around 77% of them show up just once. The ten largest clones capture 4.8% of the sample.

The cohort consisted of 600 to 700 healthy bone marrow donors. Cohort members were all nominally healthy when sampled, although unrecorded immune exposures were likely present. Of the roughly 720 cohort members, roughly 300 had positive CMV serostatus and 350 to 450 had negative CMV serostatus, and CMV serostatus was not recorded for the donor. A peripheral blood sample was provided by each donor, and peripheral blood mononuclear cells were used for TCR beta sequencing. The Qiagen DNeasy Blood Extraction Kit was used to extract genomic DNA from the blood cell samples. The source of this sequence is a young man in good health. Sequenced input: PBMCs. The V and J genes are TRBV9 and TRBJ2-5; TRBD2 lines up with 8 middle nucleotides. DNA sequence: TGTGCCAGCAGCGCCGATGGTCGGGGGGGGGAGACCCAGTACTTC. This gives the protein CASSADGRGGETQYF.